The rows below give T cell receptor beta chains drawn from one sample of a study of cytomegalovirus exposure and HLA in healthy donors. Using immunoSEQ multiplex PCR, the repertoire was profiled, and TCRdb retains in-frame clones only, with some absent. The repertoire holds roughly 180,000 clones, with 70% to 85% as singletons. Sequenced: PBMCs. The receptors come from a girl aged 2-10 years in good health and CMV-seropositive. Both conserved end residues are part of each CDR3. The order of the fields is CDR3 length, clone size, J gene, V gene, D gene, CDR3 DNA, CDR3 protein. The D gene is left open where the match is weak. Rows may omit the clone size; those that give it use once, few, many or a size class.

cdr3_length: 15; clone_size: NA; j_call: TRBJ1-1; v_call: TRBV5-4; d_call: TRBD1; cdr3_nt: TGTGCCAGCAGTTCACCCCGGGACAGCTACACTGAAGCTTTCTTT; cdr3_aa: CASSSPRDSYTEAFF
cdr3_length: 15; clone_size: NA; j_call: TRBJ2-7; v_call: TRBV6-6; d_call: TRBD2; cdr3_nt: TGTGCCAGCAGTACCACTAGCGGGGCAAACTACGAGCAGTACTTC; cdr3_aa: CASSTTSGANYEQYF
cdr3_length: 13; clone_size: few; j_call: TRBJ1-5; v_call: TRBV7-3; d_call: TRBD1; cdr3_nt: TGTGCCACCAGGACAGGGTACAATCAGCCCCAGCATTTT; cdr3_aa: CATRTGYNQPQHF
cdr3_length: 15; clone_size: NA; j_call: TRBJ2-1; v_call: TRBV6-1; d_call: TRBD2; cdr3_nt: TGTGCCAGCAGTGTTGCGCGGGAGACCTACAATGAGCAGTTCTTC; cdr3_aa: CASSVARETYNEQFF
cdr3_length: 16; clone_size: NA; j_call: TRBJ1-5; v_call: TRBV27; d_call: NA; cdr3_nt: TGTGCCAGCAGTTTGAAGTTTGGGCACCTCAATCAGCCCCAGCATTTT; cdr3_aa: CASSLKFGHLNQPQHF
cdr3_length: 16; clone_size: NA; j_call: TRBJ2-7; v_call: TRBV19; d_call: TRBD2; cdr3_nt: TGTGCCAGTAGTTCGATGGGACTAGCGGGACTCTACGAGCAGTACTTC; cdr3_aa: CASSSMGLAGLYEQYF
cdr3_length: 14; clone_size: NA; j_call: TRBJ1-6; v_call: TRBV5-1; d_call: TRBD1; cdr3_nt: TGCGCCAGCAGCTGGGGACAGAGCAATTCACCCCTCCACTTT; cdr3_aa: CASSWGQSNSPLHF
cdr3_length: 14; clone_size: NA; j_call: TRBJ1-6; v_call: TRBV19; d_call: NA; cdr3_nt: TGTGCCAGTAGTATTTTAGGGGGTAATTCACCCCTCCACTTT; cdr3_aa: CASSILGGNSPLHF
cdr3_length: 13; clone_size: few; j_call: TRBJ2-1; v_call: TRBV6-5; d_call: TRBD2; cdr3_nt: TGTGCCAGCGGGCGGGAGGCCTACAATGAGCAGTTCTTC; cdr3_aa: CASGREAYNEQFF
cdr3_length: 15; clone_size: NA; j_call: TRBJ1-1; v_call: TRBV11-1; d_call: NA; cdr3_nt: TGTGCCAGCAGCTTTCCGGACAGTATGAACACTGAAGCTTTCTTT; cdr3_aa: CASSFPDSMNTEAFF
cdr3_length: 16; clone_size: NA; j_call: TRBJ2-3; v_call: TRBV9; d_call: TRBD2; cdr3_nt: TGTGCCAGCAGCGGAGGGACTAGCGGTTACCTAGATACGCAGTATTTT; cdr3_aa: CASSGGTSGYLDTQYF
cdr3_length: 22; clone_size: NA; j_call: TRBJ2-2; v_call: TRBV9; d_call: TRBD2; cdr3_nt: TGTGCCAGCAATCCCCCCGACAATCAGGGACTAGCGGGCATCGCGAACACCGGGGAGCTGTTTTTT; cdr3_aa: CASNPPDNQGLAGIANTGELFF
cdr3_length: 15; clone_size: NA; j_call: TRBJ1-3; v_call: TRBV6-5; d_call: TRBD1; cdr3_nt: TGTGCCAGCAGAACCGGGACAGGCTCTGGAAACACCATATATTTT; cdr3_aa: CASRTGTGSGNTIYF
cdr3_length: 15; clone_size: NA; j_call: TRBJ2-1; v_call: TRBV19; d_call: NA; cdr3_nt: TGTGCCAGTAGTATAGCCGGGGGTATCCACAATGAGCAGTTCTTC; cdr3_aa: CASSIAGGIHNEQFF
cdr3_length: 19; clone_size: NA; j_call: TRBJ2-2; v_call: TRBV7-8; d_call: NA; cdr3_nt: TGTGCCAGTTACCGGTGGGCCAGGAACGAACACACGGTAGCCGGGGAGCTGTTTTTT; cdr3_aa: CASYRWARNEHTVAGELFF
cdr3_length: 18; clone_size: NA; j_call: TRBJ2-3; v_call: TRBV5-4; d_call: TRBD2; cdr3_nt: TGTGCCAGCAGCTTGGGTCCATCCCAAGGACTAGCGGGAGATACGCAGTATTTT; cdr3_aa: CASSLGPSQGLAGDTQYF
cdr3_length: 14; clone_size: NA; j_call: TRBJ2-3; v_call: TRBV7-3; d_call: NA; cdr3_nt: TGTGCCAGCAGCTTGGGGGGGGCGGGAGATACGCAGTATTTT; cdr3_aa: CASSLGGAGDTQYF
cdr3_length: 16; clone_size: NA; j_call: TRBJ2-2; v_call: TRBV7-9; d_call: NA; cdr3_nt: TGTGCCAGCAGCCCGAAGGACAGTCGAGGGACCGGGGAGCTGTTTTTT; cdr3_aa: CASSPKDSRGTGELFF